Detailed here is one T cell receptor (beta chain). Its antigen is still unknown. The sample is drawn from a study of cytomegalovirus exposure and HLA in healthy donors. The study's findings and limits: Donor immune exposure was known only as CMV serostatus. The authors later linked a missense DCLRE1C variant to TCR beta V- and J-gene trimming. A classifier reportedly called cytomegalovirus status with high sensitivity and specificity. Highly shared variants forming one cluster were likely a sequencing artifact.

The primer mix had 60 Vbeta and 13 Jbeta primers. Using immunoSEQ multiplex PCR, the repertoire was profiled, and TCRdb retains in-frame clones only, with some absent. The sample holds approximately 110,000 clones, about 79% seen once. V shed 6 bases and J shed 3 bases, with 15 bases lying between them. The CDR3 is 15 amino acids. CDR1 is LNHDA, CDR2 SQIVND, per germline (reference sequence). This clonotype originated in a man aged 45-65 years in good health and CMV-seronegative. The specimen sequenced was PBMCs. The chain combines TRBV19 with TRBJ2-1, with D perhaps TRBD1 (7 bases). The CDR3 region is CASRAGGRIYNEQFF. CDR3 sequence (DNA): TGTGCCAGTAGGGCAGGGGGGCGAATCTACAATGAGCAGTTCTTC.